The clone carrying this TCR beta chain was observed many times. Its target is unknown. The CDR3 is 16 residues long. Germline CDR1 is SEHNR and CDR2 is FQNEAQ (reference sequence). The ends lost 5 bases at V and 2 bases at J; junction bases unmatched: 11. RNA transcripts provided the source from which TCR beta CDR3 regions were amplified. First-round RT-PCR targeting the TCR CDR3 was performed with the HTBI primer set. TCRdb ran MiXCR on the multiplex PCR reads and lists one entry per CDR3 protein. The data hold roughly 570,000 distinct CDR3 sequences, with roughly 50% observed a single time. Exclusion criteria comprised uncontrolled infection, other autoimmune disease, pregnancy or lactation. Each diagnosis was grounded in clinical symptoms, serum thyroxine and TRAb, thyroid ultrasound, and orbital computed tomography. These data are taken from a study of T cells in Graves' hyperthyroidism and ophthalmopathy. Overall study results and limits: Median prediction lead before ophthalmopathy onset was 6.5 months with the model. Separation of ophthalmopathy from stable hyperthyroidism was achieved by a 13 V-J model.

The J gene is TRBJ2-7, the V gene TRBV7-9; 8 nucleotides align to TRBD2. This TCR derives from an adult woman with Graves' disease, either hyperthyroidism or ophthalmopathy (not recorded which). What was sequenced was peripheral blood or thyroid tissue (not recorded which). CDR3 bases: TGTGCCAGCAGCACCCTCGGAAGTAGCGGGACCTACGAGCAGTACTTC. Translated: CASSTLGSSGTYEQYF. Together with reference TRBV7-9 and TRBJ2-7, the CDR3 gives the full variable domain: DTGVSQNPRHKITKRGQNVTFRCDPISEHNRLYWYRQTLGQGPEFLTYFQNEAQLEKSRLLSDRFSAERPKGSFSTLEIQRTEQGDSAMYLCASSTLGSSGTYEQYFGPGTRLTVT.